This T cell receptor beta chain was sequenced for a study of memory CD4+ T cells and cytomegalovirus serostatus. Study findings and constraints: CD4+ memory repertoires contained 67 of 164 reported CMV TCRbeta sequences.

A remark on this clone: The antigen is not known.

Single viable CD3+CD4+CD8-CD45RO+ cells were sorted as the memory CD4+ T cells. Serum IgG to CMV pp150, pp28, p38 and p52 defined serostatus. Positive selection with CD4 microbeads enriched total CD4+ T cells. Some clones are missing from TCRdb's copy, which holds only in-frame ones; the method was immunoSEQ multiplex PCR. This sample carries about 57,000 clones, roughly 80% of them seen once, and the ten largest clones take 0.65% to 0.9%. The germline gives CDR1 SQVTM, CDR2 ANQGSEA. This CDR3 has 17 amino acids. V lost 3 bases to trimming and J lost 0 bases, with 18 bases between them. The chain uses TRBV29-1 and TRBJ2-1; TRBD2 is a possible D gene (5 bases). Sequenced sample: memory CD4+ T cells from blood. This receptor was taken from an adult in good health and CMV-seronegative. The CDR3 reads CSVEVPRWAGSYNEQFF. In DNA, the CDR3 is TGCAGCGTTGAGGTCCCCCGGTGGGCGGGCTCCTACAATGAGCAGTTCTTC.